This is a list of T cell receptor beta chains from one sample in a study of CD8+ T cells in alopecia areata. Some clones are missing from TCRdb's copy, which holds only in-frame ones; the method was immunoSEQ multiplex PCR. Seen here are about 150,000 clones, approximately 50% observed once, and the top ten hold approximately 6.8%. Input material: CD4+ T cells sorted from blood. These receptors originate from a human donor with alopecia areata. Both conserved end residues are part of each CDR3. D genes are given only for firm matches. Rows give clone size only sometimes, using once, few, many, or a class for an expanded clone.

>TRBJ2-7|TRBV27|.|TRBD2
CASSFLAGDAYEQYF
TGTGCCAGCAGCTTTCTAGCGGGAGATGCCTACGAGCAGTACTTC
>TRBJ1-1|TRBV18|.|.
CASSEGQNTEAFF
TGTGCCAGCTCAGAGGGACAGAACACTGAAGCTTTCTTT
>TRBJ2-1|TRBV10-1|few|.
CASSDPFDNEQFF
TGCGCCAGCAGTGACCCCTTCGACAATGAGCAGTTCTTC
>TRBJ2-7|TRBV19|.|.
CASSINDYEQYF
TGTGCCAGTAGTATCAACGACTACGAGCAGTACTTC
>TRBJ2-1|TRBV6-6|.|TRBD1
CASGGQGLLGQFF
TGTGCCAGCGGGGGACAGGGGTTGCTCGGGCAGTTCTTC
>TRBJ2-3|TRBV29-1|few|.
CSARQRLTDTQYF
TGCAGCGCCCGACAGAGACTCACAGATACGCAGTATTTT
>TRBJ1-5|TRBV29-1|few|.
CSVGERSNQPQHF
TGCAGCGTGGGCGAGCGGAGCAATCAGCCCCAGCATTTT
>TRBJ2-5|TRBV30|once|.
CAWSVVAGETQYF
TGTGCCTGGAGTGTAGTTGCGGGGGAGACCCAGTACTTC
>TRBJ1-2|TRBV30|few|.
CAWSGEQGRVYTF
TGTGCCTGGAGTGGGGAACAGGGACGGGTCTACACCTTC
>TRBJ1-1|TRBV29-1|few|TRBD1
CSVNRGSDTEAFF
TGCAGCGTTAACAGGGGGTCGGACACTGAAGCTTTCTTT
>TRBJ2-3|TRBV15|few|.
CATSEGPADTQYF
TGTGCCACCAGCGAGGGCCCAGCAGATACGCAGTATTTT
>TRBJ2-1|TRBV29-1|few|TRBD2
CSVATSGTSSQFF
TGCAGCGTTGCGACCTCCGGGACTAGCTCCCAGTTCTTC
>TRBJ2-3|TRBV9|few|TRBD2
CASSVGTNKDTQYF
TGTGCCAGCAGCGTGGGGACTAACAAAGATACGCAGTATTTT
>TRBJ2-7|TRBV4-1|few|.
CASSQKPPEEGRGPYEQYF
TGCGCCAGCAGCCAAAAGCCCCCGGAAGAGGGACGAGGACCTTACGAGCAGTACTTC
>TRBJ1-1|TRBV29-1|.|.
CSVDGGPNEAFF
TGCAGCGTTGATGGGGGCCCGAATGAAGCTTTCTTT
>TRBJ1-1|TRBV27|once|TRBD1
CASQGGTEAFF
TGTGCCAGTCAGGGGGGCACTGAAGCTTTCTTT
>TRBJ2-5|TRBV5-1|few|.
CASTTTGTQETQYF
TGCGCCAGCACAACCACAGGAACCCAAGAGACCCAGTACTTC
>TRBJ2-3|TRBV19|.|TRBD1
CASSARTGLDTQYF
TGTGCCAGTAGTGCCCGGACAGGGCTAGATACGCAGTATTTT
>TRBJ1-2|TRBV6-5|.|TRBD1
CASSYTGQYGYTF
TGTGCCAGCAGTTACACGGGACAGTATGGCTACACCTTC
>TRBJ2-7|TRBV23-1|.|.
CASSQSRTAMGYEQYF
TGCGCCAGCAGTCAATCGCGAACGGCCATGGGCTACGAGCAGTACTTC
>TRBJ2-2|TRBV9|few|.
CASSVFDDLRSAGELFF
TGTGCCAGCAGCGTATTTGATGACCTGAGGAGTGCCGGGGAGCTGTTTTTT
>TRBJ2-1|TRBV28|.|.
CASSRGLAYNEQFF
TGTGCCAGCAGTCGCGGACTCGCCTACAATGAGCAGTTCTTC
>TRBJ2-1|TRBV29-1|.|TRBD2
CSVALAGGGNEQFF
TGCAGCGTAGCCCTAGCGGGAGGGGGCAATGAGCAGTTCTTC
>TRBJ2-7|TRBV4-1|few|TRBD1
CASSLYPGGTAYEQYF
TGCGCCAGCAGCCTATACCCAGGGGGAACGGCCTACGAGCAGTACTTC
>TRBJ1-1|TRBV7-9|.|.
CASSPGWGSGTEAFF
TGTGCCAGCTCCCCGGGGTGGGGATCGGGCACTGAAGCTTTCTTT
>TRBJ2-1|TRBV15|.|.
CATAGPLDEQFF
TGTGCCACCGCGGGGCCCCTAGATGAGCAGTTCTTC
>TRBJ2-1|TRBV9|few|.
CASSPLQGRAYNEQFF
TGTGCCAGCAGCCCCTTACAGGGTAGGGCCTACAATGAGCAGTTCTTC
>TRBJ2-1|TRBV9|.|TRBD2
CASSVDGTSAYNEQFF
TGTGCCAGCAGCGTAGATGGGACTAGCGCCTACAATGAGCAGTTCTTC
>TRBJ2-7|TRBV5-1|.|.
CASSLALTAYEQYF
TGCGCCAGCAGCTTGGCATTGACAGCCTACGAGCAGTACTTC
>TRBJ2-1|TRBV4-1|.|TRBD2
CASSQDPLAGNNEQFF
TGCGCCAGCAGCCAAGACCCCCTAGCGGGAAACAATGAGCAGTTCTTC
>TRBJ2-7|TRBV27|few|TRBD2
CASSDSGSSSRYEQYF
TGTGCCAGCAGCGACAGCGGGAGTAGCTCGCGATACGAGCAGTACTTC
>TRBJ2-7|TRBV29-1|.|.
CSVEGPNEQYF
TGCAGCGTTGAAGGCCCGAACGAGCAGTACTTC
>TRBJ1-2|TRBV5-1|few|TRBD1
CASSQGTATGYGYTF
TGCGCCAGCAGCCAAGGGACAGCAACAGGGTATGGCTACACCTTC
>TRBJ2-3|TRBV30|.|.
CAGGRRLTDTQYF
TGTGCCGGAGGGAGGAGATTGACAGATACGCAGTATTTT
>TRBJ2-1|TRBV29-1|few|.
CSAGHGNNEQFF
TGCAGCGCGGGACACGGTAACAATGAGCAGTTCTTC
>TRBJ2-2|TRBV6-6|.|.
CASSYATNTGELFF
TGTGCCAGCAGTTACGCGACTAACACCGGGGAGCTGTTTTTT
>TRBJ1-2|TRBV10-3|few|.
CAITQSVGKRGGYTF
TGTGCCATCACCCAATCTGTCGGCAAGCGGGGAGGCTACACCTTC
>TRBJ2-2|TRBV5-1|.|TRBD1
CASSSRGQGIGELFF
TGCGCCAGCAGCTCGAGGGGACAGGGGATCGGGGAGCTGTTTTTT
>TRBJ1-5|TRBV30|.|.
CAWRGLDQPQHF
TGTGCCTGGAGGGGGCTGGATCAGCCCCAGCATTTT
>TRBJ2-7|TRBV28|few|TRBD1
CASRPGQGYYEQYF
TGTGCCAGCAGACCCGGACAGGGGTACTACGAGCAGTACTTC
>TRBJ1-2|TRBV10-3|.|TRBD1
CAIRVGTEDGYTF
TGTGCCATCAGGGTAGGGACAGAGGATGGCTACACCTTC
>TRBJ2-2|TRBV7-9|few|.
CASSSDWHGELFF
TGTGCCAGCAGCTCGGACTGGCACGGGGAGCTGTTTTTT
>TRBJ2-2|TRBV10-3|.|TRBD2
CAIKQTSQNTGELFF
TGTGCCATCAAACAGACTAGCCAGAACACCGGGGAGCTGTTTTTT
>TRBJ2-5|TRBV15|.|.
CATSRLMKETQYF
TGTGCCACCAGCAGACTGATGAAAGAGACCCAGTACTTC
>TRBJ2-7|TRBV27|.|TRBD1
CASKGQGEYEQYF
TGTGCCAGCAAAGGACAGGGGGAATACGAGCAGTACTTC
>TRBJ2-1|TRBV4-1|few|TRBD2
CASSHPGTSVNEQFF
TGCGCCAGCAGCCACCCCGGGACTAGCGTGAATGAGCAGTTCTTC
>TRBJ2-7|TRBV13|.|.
CASRFRNEQYF
TGTGCCAGCAGATTCCGAAACGAGCAGTACTTC
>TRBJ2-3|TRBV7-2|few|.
CASSLVEDTQYF
TGTGCCAGCAGCTTAGTTGAGGATACGCAGTATTTT
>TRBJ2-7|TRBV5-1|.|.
CASRSTLAAISYEQYF
TGCGCCAGCCGCTCGACGTTAGCGGCCATCTCCTACGAGCAGTACTTC
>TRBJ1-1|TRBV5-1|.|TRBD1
CASSQRQGMNTEAFF
TGCGCCAGCAGCCAGAGACAGGGGATGAACACTGAAGCTTTCTTT
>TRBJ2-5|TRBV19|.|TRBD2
CASSLSGRVPETQYF
TGTGCCAGTAGTCTTAGCGGGAGGGTCCCGGAGACCCAGTACTTC
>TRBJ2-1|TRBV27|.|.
CASSVLTQGYPYNEQFF
TGTGCCAGCTCCGTCCTAACACAGGGTTACCCATACAATGAGCAGTTCTTC
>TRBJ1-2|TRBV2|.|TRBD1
CASTIHRGDYGYTF
TGTGCCAGCACTATCCACAGGGGGGACTATGGCTACACCTTC
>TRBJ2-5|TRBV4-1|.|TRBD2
CASSQGRSGSSTQYF
TGCGCCAGCAGCCAAGGAAGAAGCGGGAGTTCGACCCAGTACTTC
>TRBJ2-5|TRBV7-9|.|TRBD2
CASSLGLAGASRETQYF
TGTGCCAGCAGCTTAGGACTAGCGGGAGCGTCAAGAGAGACCCAGTACTTC